The clone carrying this T cell receptor beta chain has just a few counts. This CDR3 is built from 17 residues. The V end was cut by 7 bases, the J end by 0 bases, with 16 bases between. In germline, CDR1 is LNHDA, CDR2 SQIVND (reference sequence). The record originates from a study of T cell responses to AZD1222 COVID-19 vaccine. Clones were sequenced by immunoSEQ multiplex PCR, and TCRdb holds only the in-frame ones, with some missing. The sample records tens of thousands of clones, 87% being singletons. The V and J genes are TRBV19 and TRBJ1-6; tentatively, D is TRBD1 (6 bases). The sample was peripheral blood, taken 28 days after the second AZD1222 dose. This TCR was recovered from an adult who received the AZD1222 COVID-19 vaccine. The CDR3 here is CASKGGSPSSYNSPLHF. The CDR3, as DNA: TGTGCCAGTAAGGGGGGGTCTCCTAGCTCCTATAATTCACCCCTCCACTTT. The entire variable domain, with the rest obtained from reference TRBV19 and TRBJ1-6, is as follows: DGGITQSPKYLFRKEGQNVTLSCEQNLNHDAMYWYRQDPGQGLRLIYYSQIVNDFQKGDIAEGYSVSREKKESFPLTVTSAQKNPTAFYLCASKGGSPSSYNSPLHFGNGTRLTVT.